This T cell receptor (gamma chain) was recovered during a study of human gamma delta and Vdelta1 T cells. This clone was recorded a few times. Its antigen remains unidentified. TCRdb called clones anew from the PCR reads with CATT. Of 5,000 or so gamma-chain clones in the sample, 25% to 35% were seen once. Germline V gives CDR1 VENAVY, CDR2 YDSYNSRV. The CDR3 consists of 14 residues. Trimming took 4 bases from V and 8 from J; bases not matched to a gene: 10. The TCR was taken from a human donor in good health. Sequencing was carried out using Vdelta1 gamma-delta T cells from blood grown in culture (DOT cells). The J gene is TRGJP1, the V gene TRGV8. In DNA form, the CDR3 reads TGTGCCACCTGGGACGGAAGCTCCGGTTGGTTCAAGATATTT. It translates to CATWDGSSGWFKIF.